Following are 13 T cell receptor beta chains from one sample sequenced in a study of blood T cell repertoires in COVID-19. TCRdb's table, derived via immunoSEQ multiplex PCR, lists solely in-frame clones and lacks some. Here the sample spans about 150,000 clones, less than 90% being singletons. Sequencing used PBMCs or T cells enriched from blood (not recorded which). These receptors were collected from a woman between 50 and 59 years old who had recovered from COVID-19.

The table lists this clone with a count of one. The J gene is TRBJ1-2, the V gene TRBV20-1, with 9 bases lining up with TRBD1. Germline-derived CDR1 and CDR2 are DFQATT and SNEGSKA (reference sequence). Trimming cost V 6 bases and J 6 bases; bases outside gene matches: 2. The CDR3 runs 11 residues. The CDR3 DNA follows: TGCAGTGCCGGGGACAGGGATGGCTACACCTTC. Amino acid sequence: CSAGDRDGYTF.

This chain uses TRBV27 with TRBJ1-5; D is ambiguous. The CDR3 extends over 13 amino acids. Germline V gene lookup returns CDR1 MNHEY and CDR2 SMNVEV (reference sequence). V dropped 0 bases and J dropped 6 bases, with 6 bases sitting between them. CDR3 sequence reads: CASSLSAIQPQHF. CDR3 DNA sequence: TGTGCCAGCAGTTTATCCGCGATTCAGCCCCAGCATTTT.

This sequence joins TRBV15 and TRBJ1-3; possible D gene TRBD1, 6 bases. Deletions cut 0 bases from V and 3 bases from J, with 15 bases between. This CDR3 comprises 17 residues. Germline V CDR1 and CDR2: LNHNV, YYDKDF (reference sequence). CDR3 coding DNA: TGTGCCACCAGCAGAGATAGTGGCAGGGGCGTTGGAAACACCATATATTTT. Protein product: CATSRDSGRGVGNTIYF.

The table lists this clone with a count of one. This sequence joins TRBV7-6 and TRBJ2-5; no firm D call. The CDR3 runs 15 residues. Germline CDR1 is SGHVS and CDR2 is FNYEAQ. The germline V and J ends were trimmed by 5 bases and 5 bases, with 18 bases remaining between them. CDR3 bases: TGTGCCAGCAGCCTCACCGGCCAGGCCCGGGAGACCCAGTACTTC. Translation: CASSLTGQARETQYF. The variable domain in full, with the rest retrieved from reference TRBV7-6 and TRBJ2-5, is GAGVSQSPRYKVTKRGQDVALRCDPISGHVSLYWYRQALGQGPEFLTYFNYEAQQDKSGLPNDRFSAERPEGSISTLTIQRTEQRDSAMYRCASSLTGQARETQYFGPGTRLLVL.

This chain uses TRBV5-8 with TRBJ2-5; D not certain. Germline loops: CDR1 SGHTS, CDR2 YDEGEE. V was clipped by 5 bases and J by 0 bases, with 5 bases between them. The CDR3 is made up of 12 amino acids. DNA of the CDR3: TGTGCCAGCAGAGCCGACCAAGAGACCCAGTACTTC. Its translation is CASRADQETQYF.

The chain joins TRBV24-1 to TRBJ1-1, with no clear D. The CDR3 runs to 11 residues. CDR1 and CDR2 (germline): KGHDR, SFDVKD. The CDR3 DNA is TGTGCGGTTCCGGGAGGGACTGAAGCTTTCTTT. Translation gives CAVPGGTEAFF.

The rearrangement joins TRBV2 to TRBJ1-5, with TRBD1 matching over 7 bases. V shed 5 bases and J 4 bases; nucleotides not matched to a gene: 5. The CDR3 length is 14 residues. Germline V gene lookup returns CDR1 SNHLY and CDR2 FYNNEI. CDR3 in DNA: TGTGCCAGCAGTCTACAGGGGAAAAATCAGCCCCAGCATTTT. Its translation: CASSLQGKNQPQHF.

This clone was picked up one time. This chain connects TRBV7-2 to TRBJ2-7; D might be TRBD2 (6 bases). The germline gives CDR1 SGHTA, CDR2 FQGNSA. Trimming cost V 1 base and J 6 bases, with 13 bases left between them. The CDR3 length is 14 residues. The CDR3 bases are TGTGCCAGCAGCTTAGTCGGCGTGGGAGGCGAGCAGTACTTC. This codes for CASSLVGVGGEQYF.

The chain recombines TRBV4-1 with TRBJ2-5; 11 bases line up with TRBD2. V lost 4 bases to trimming and J lost 2 bases; unmatched junction nucleotides: 9. The CDR3 has 17 amino acids. Germline CDR1 and CDR2: MGHRA and YSYEKL. This CDR3 is CASSRRLAGTPQETQYF. In DNA form, the CDR3 reads TGCGCCAGCAGCCGCAGACTAGCGGGGACCCCTCAAGAGACCCAGTACTTC.

The chain joins TRBV3-1 (or the pseudogene TRBV3-2) to TRBJ2-1; 14 bases line up with TRBD2. The CDR3 sequence is 20 residues long. The V segment lost 3 bases and the J segment 6 bases; nucleotides outside the gene matches: 16. Germline CDR1 LGHDT, CDR2 YNNKEL (reference sequence). CDR3 nucleotide sequence: TGTGCCAGCAGCCACACCCCCAGAGGGACTAGCGGGAGAAGGAGCAATGAGCAGTTCTTC. Its protein is CASSHTPRGTSGRRSNEQFF.

This clone was recorded a few times. The CDR3 is CASSYTPETMGYTF. CDR3 DNA: TGTGCCAGCAGTTACACCCCAGAAACGATGGGCTACACCTTC. The rearrangement joins TRBV6-5 to TRBJ1-2, with D unclear. In germline, CDR1 is MNHEY, CDR2 SVGAGI. V gave up 2 bases and J gave up 8 bases, with 15 bases separating them. This CDR3 contains 14 residues.

The CDR3 here is CASSVGGGETQYF. The CDR3 DNA is TGTGCCAGCAGCGTAGGGGGAGGGGAGACCCAGTACTTC. V usage is TRBV9 and J usage is TRBJ2-5, with TRBD2 identical over 7 bases. Germline loops: CDR1 SGDLS, CDR2 YYNGEE. This CDR3 spans 13 amino acids. V gave up 0 bases and J gave up 5 bases; unmatched junction bases: 1.

The V and J genes are TRBV6-4 and TRBJ2-1; 7 nucleotides align to TRBD1. There are 13 residues in the CDR3. In germline, CDR1 is MRHNA, CDR2 SNTAGT. Losses at the gene ends were 5 bases for V and 9 bases for J; bases not matched to a gene: 7. The CDR3 sequence: CASSTLTGTEQFF. As DNA, the CDR3 is TGTGCCAGCAGTACTTTGACAGGGACTGAGCAGTTCTTC.